Detailed here is one T cell receptor (beta chain). The sample comes from a study of blood T cell repertoires in COVID-19. Study summary: Samples representing acute and convalescent COVID-19 were sourced from the United States, Italy and Spain. The analysed material was cDNA or gDNA that came from T cells, B-cell-depleted T cells, or PBMCs.

Trimming removed 5 bases at V and 10 bases at J, with 15 bases between. From germline, CDR1 is SGHTA and CDR2 FQGTGA. The CDR3 sequence is 13 residues long. Per the authors' pipeline: Using reference gene primer amplification, nucleated cell counts were estimated. Assay used: immunoSEQ multiplex PCR; TCRdb lists only in-frame clones, some missing. D and trimming come from the DNA, and the V and J calls and clone size come from that table. In the table there are approximately 190,000 clones, about 83% of which are singletons. What was sequenced was peripheral blood. The TCR was taken from an older woman with active or convalescent COVID-19. The chain links TRBV7-3 to TRBJ2-1; D call uncertain. The CDR3 sequence is CASSPVILGEQFF. The DNA of the CDR3 is TGTGCCAGCAGCCCCGTGATCCTGGGCGAGCAGTTCTTC.